The subject of this entry is one TCR beta chain. The sample is drawn from a study of blood T cell repertoires in COVID-19. Study context: From T cells, B-cell-depleted T cells, or PBMCs came the material, which was cDNA or gDNA.

The germline gives CDR1 SGHTA, CDR2 FQGTGA. Trimming took off 5 bases at V and 4 bases at J, with 11 bases between the two ends. The CDR3 length is 14 residues. Repertoires were generated with immunoSEQ multiplex PCR, while TCRdb's copy carries only in-frame clones and drops some. Seen here are 60,000 or so clones, 85% to 90% observed once, and the top ten hold around 8.3%. This sequence was found in a human donor with active COVID-19. The donor label of this sample is uncertain. The chain carries TRBV7-3 and TRBJ2-2; perhaps TRBD1 as D (5 bases). The sequenced sample consisted of peripheral blood. The chain's CDR3 is CASSVQVSTGELFF. CDR3 sequence (DNA): TGTGCCAGCAGCGTACAGGTGTCCACCGGGGAGCTGTTTTTT. The entire variable domain, with the rest obtained from reference TRBV7-3 and TRBJ2-2, is as follows: GAGVSQTPSNKVTEKGKYVELRCDPISGHTALYWYRQSLGQGPEFLIYFQGTGAADDSGLPNDRFFAVRPEGSVSTLKIQRTERGDSAVYLCASSVQVSTGELFFGEGSRLTVL.